What follows describes a single TCR beta chain. The antigen is not known. This sample is drawn from a study of T cells after yellow fever vaccination. The study, taken as a whole, reports: Contamination by abundant bulk-population clonotypes could be present in FACS-sorted repertoires. Post-booster repertoires again held most primary-vaccination clones (just under 97% CD4, 75% to 90% CD8). The secondary response peaked faster, at day 5 versus 15, but was weaker.

The authors made TCR cDNA by 5'RACE template switching, adding a universal primer site and UMIs. Each CDR3 protein gets one entry after TCRdb re-called the 5' RACE reads with MiXCR. The sample consists of approximately 550,000 distinct CDR3 sequences, roughly 21% of them appearing once. The CDR3 covers 17 residues. Looked up from germline, CDR1 is LGHNA and CDR2 is YSLEER. V trimming: 2 bases; J trimming: 5 bases; junction bases outside the gene matches: 10. The sample here was PBMCs, taken 15 days after the yellow fever booster vaccination. This clonotype was sampled from a young man who received the YFV17D yellow fever vaccine. The chain carries TRBV4-3 and TRBJ2-2, with 8 positions matching TRBD2. Here the CDR3 reads CASSQPAGAGVTGELFF. DNA of the CDR3: TGCGCCAGCAGCCAACCAGCTGGAGCGGGGGTGACCGGGGAGCTGTTTTTT.